A selection of T cell receptor beta chains follows, all from one sample in a study of CD8+ T cells in alopecia areata. The method was immunoSEQ multiplex PCR; TCRdb's version includes in-frame clones alone and lacks a portion of them. The sample consists of some 180,000 clones, roughly half of them appearing once. The source material was CD8+ T cells sorted from blood, sampled around week 54, from a patient treated with tofacitinib. The receptor source for this set is a human donor with alopecia areata. Both conserved end residues are trimmed from each CDR3. Each record gives: J gene, V gene, D gene, CDR3 protein. D genes are given only for firm matches.

j_gene: TRBJ2-7; v_gene: TRBV4-2; d_gene: NA; CDR3aa: ASSPGPLHFSYEQY
j_gene: TRBJ2-3; v_gene: TRBV27; d_gene: NA; CDR3aa: ASSLSPTGDTQY
j_gene: TRBJ1-5; v_gene: TRBV5-6; d_gene: NA; CDR3aa: ASSLWRGDQPQH
j_gene: TRBJ1-5; v_gene: TRBV18; d_gene: TRBD1; CDR3aa: ASSPFRTGRNQPQH
j_gene: TRBJ2-7; v_gene: TRBV30; d_gene: NA; CDR3aa: AWSTGTPQREQY
j_gene: TRBJ2-6; v_gene: TRBV2; d_gene: NA; CDR3aa: ASSGANVLT
j_gene: TRBJ2-1; v_gene: TRBV29-1; d_gene: NA; CDR3aa: SATGLGEQF
j_gene: TRBJ2-1; v_gene: TRBV5-4; d_gene: NA; CDR3aa: ASSLSPGPANEQF
j_gene: TRBJ2-1; v_gene: TRBV9; d_gene: NA; CDR3aa: ASSPSKVYNEQF
j_gene: TRBJ1-1; v_gene: TRBV5-6; d_gene: NA; CDR3aa: ASAVWGETEAF
j_gene: TRBJ2-4; v_gene: TRBV2; d_gene: NA; CDR3aa: ASGSYGTPKNIQY
j_gene: TRBJ2-1; v_gene: TRBV5-6; d_gene: TRBD1; CDR3aa: ASSWGTGNYNEQF
j_gene: TRBJ1-2; v_gene: TRBV12-5; d_gene: NA; CDR3aa: ASGLGVGYT
j_gene: TRBJ2-2; v_gene: TRBV29-1; d_gene: NA; CDR3aa: SVEESRQGLGELF
j_gene: TRBJ2-5; v_gene: TRBV12-5; d_gene: NA; CDR3aa: ASGLKSFQETQY
j_gene: TRBJ1-5; v_gene: TRBV7-9; d_gene: NA; CDR3aa: ASSPLGDSNQPQH
j_gene: TRBJ1-1; v_gene: TRBV12-2; d_gene: NA; CDR3aa: ASRFVF
j_gene: TRBJ1-1; v_gene: TRBV5-5; d_gene: NA; CDR3aa: ASSLGLQAF
j_gene: TRBJ1-5; v_gene: TRBV27; d_gene: NA; CDR3aa: ASSLIGRNQPQH
j_gene: TRBJ1-1; v_gene: TRBV14; d_gene: NA; CDR3aa: ASSQGRNTEAF
j_gene: TRBJ2-5; v_gene: TRBV5-1; d_gene: NA; CDR3aa: ASSWENRETQY
j_gene: TRBJ2-7; v_gene: TRBV29-1; d_gene: TRBD1; CDR3aa: SVDPGTGVVEQY
j_gene: TRBJ2-7; v_gene: TRBV6-5; d_gene: TRBD2; CDR3aa: ASSLLAGEEDEQY
j_gene: TRBJ1-2; v_gene: TRBV6-5; d_gene: NA; CDR3aa: ASSATGNYGYT